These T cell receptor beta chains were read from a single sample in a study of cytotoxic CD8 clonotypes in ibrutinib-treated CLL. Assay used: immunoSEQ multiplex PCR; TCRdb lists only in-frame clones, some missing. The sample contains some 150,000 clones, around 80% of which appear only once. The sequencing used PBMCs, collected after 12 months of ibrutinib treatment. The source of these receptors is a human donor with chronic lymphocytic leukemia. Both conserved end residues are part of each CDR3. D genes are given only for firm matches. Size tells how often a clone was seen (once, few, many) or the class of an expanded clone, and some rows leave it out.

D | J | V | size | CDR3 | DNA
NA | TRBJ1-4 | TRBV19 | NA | CASSIAARVNEKLFF | TGTGCCAGTAGTATCGCGGCCAGGGTTAATGAAAAACTGTTTTTT
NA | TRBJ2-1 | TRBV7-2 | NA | CASSPGATTGMAVF | TGTGCCAGCAGCCCAGGGGCGACCACAGGCATGGCAGTCTTC
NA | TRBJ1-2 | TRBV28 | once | CASSSGYYHYGYTF | TGTGCCAGCAGTTCCGGCTACTACCACTATGGCTACACCTTC
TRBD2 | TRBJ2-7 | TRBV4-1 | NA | CASSQDSGLASWEQYF | TGCGCCAGCAGCCAAGATTCGGGACTAGCGTCTTGGGAGCAGTACTTC
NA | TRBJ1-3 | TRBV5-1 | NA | CASSSAGASGNTIYF | TGCGCCAGCAGCTCGGCAGGGGCCTCTGGAAACACCATATATTTT
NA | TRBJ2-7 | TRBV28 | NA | CASRPRTVISYEQYF | TGTGCCAGCAGACCCCGGACAGTGATCTCCTACGAGCAGTACTTC
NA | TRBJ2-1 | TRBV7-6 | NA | CASSFPHNEQFF | TGTGCCAGCAGCTTCCCCCACAATGAGCAGTTCTTC
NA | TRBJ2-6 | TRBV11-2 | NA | CASRYFSGANVLTF | TGTGCCAGCAGGTACTTCTCTGGGGCCAACGTCCTGACTTTC
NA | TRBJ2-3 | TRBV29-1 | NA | CSVQYPGADTQYF | TGCAGCGTTCAATACCCAGGGGCAGATACGCAGTATTTT
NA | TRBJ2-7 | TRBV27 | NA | CASSLRGPYEQYF | TGTGCCAGCAGTTTACGGGGGCCCTACGAGCAGTACTTC
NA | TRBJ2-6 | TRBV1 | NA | CTSSQDPGQASSGANVLTF | TGCACCAGCAGCCAAGATCCAGGACAGGCGAGCTCTGGGGCCAACGTCCTGACTTTC
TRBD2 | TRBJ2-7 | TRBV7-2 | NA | CASSLNGLAGADEQYF | TGTGCCAGCAGCTTAAATGGGCTAGCGGGAGCTGACGAGCAGTACTTC
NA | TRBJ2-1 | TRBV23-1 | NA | CASSRGRGAIYNEQFF | TGCGCCAGCAGTCGGGGCAGGGGGGCGATCTACAATGAGCAGTTCTTC
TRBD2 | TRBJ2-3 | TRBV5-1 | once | CASSLVAGATDTQYF | TGCGCCAGCAGCTTGGTAGCGGGCGCCACAGATACGCAGTATTTT
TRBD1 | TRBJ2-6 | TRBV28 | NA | CASSSPLSGTGEWYSGANVLTF | TGTGCCAGCAGTTCGCCCCTATCGGGGACAGGGGAGTGGTACTCTGGGGCCAACGTCCTGACTTTC
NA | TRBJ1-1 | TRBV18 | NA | CASSPRRGWDQAFF | TGTGCCAGCTCACCTCGTCGGGGATGGGACCAAGCTTTCTTT
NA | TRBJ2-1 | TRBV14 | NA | CASSPTGSLAYNEQFF | TGTGCCAGCAGTCCAACAGGGAGTTTAGCCTACAATGAGCAGTTCTTC
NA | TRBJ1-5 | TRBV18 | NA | CASSPPGAGTVGQPQHF | TGTGCCAGCTCACCCCCGGGGGCAGGGACGGTAGGTCAGCCCCAGCATTTT
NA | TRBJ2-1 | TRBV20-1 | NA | CSASTRDEQFF | TGCAGTGCGTCCACTAGAGACGAGCAGTTCTTC
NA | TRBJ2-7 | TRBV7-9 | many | CASSSQGREQYF | TGTGCCAGCAGCTCTCAGGGTCGCGAGCAGTACTTC
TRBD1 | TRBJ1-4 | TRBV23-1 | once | CASSQRGLAVGSNEKLFF | TGCGCCAGCAGTCAGAGGGGGCTCGCCGTGGGGTCTAATGAAAAACTGTTTTTT
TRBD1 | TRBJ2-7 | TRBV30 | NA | CAWSGTGGNEQYF | TGTGCCTGGAGTGGGACAGGGGGCAACGAGCAGTACTTC
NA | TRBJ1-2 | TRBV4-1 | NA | CASSQDSSGGLWGGYTF | TGCGCCAGCAGCCAAGATAGTTCTGGCGGCCTCTGGGGTGGCTACACCTTC
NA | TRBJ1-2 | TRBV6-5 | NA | CASSRSPELYGYTF | TGTGCCAGCAGTAGATCCCCAGAACTCTATGGCTACACCTTC
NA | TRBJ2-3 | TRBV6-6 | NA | CASSYGFGDTQYF | TGTGCCAGCAGTTACGGGTTTGGGGATACGCAGTATTTT
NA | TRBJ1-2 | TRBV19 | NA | CASTTEPGDANYGYTF | TGTGCCAGTACCACTGAGCCGGGCGACGCTAACTATGGCTACACCTTC
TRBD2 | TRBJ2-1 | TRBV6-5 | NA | CASSRGLADNEQFF | TGTGCCAGCAGTAGGGGACTAGCGGACAATGAGCAGTTCTTC
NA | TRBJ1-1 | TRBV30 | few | CAWRITGRTEAFF | TGTGCCTGGAGAATTACAGGGAGGACTGAAGCTTTCTTT
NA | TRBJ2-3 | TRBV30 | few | CAWTPRASDTQYF | TGTGCCTGGACCCCCAGGGCCTCAGATACGCAGTATTTT
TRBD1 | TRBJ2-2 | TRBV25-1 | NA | CASSPQSGQGTGELFF | TGTGCCAGCAGTCCCCAGTCGGGACAGGGGACCGGGGAGCTGTTTTTT
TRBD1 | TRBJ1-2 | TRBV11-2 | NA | CASSFDRDYLGHGYTF | TGTGCCAGCAGCTTCGACAGGGATTACCTTGGCCATGGCTACACCTTC
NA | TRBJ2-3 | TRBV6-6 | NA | CASSGGQFSTDTQYF | TGTGCCAGCAGTGGTGGACAGTTTAGCACAGATACGCAGTATTTT
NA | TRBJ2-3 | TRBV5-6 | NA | CASSLAGPDTQYF | TGTGCCAGCAGCTTGGCAGGGCCAGATACGCAGTATTTT
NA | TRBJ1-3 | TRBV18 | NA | CASSPPGVRSSGNTIYF | TGTGCCAGCTCACCACCGGGTGTAAGGTCCTCTGGAAACACCATATATTTT
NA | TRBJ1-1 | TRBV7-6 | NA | CASSSDKNTEAFF | TGTGCCAGCAGCTCAGACAAGAACACTGAAGCTTTCTTT
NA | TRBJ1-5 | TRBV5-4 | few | CASSPGTDYQPQHF | TGTGCCAGCAGCCCCGGGACGGACTATCAGCCCCAGCATTTT
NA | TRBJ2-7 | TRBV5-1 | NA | CASSFFTASYEQYF | TGCGCCAGCAGCTTTTTTACGGCCAGCTACGAGCAGTACTTC
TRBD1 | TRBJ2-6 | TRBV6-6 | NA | CASRPLTGDGANVLTF | TGTGCCAGCAGACCCTTGACAGGGGACGGGGCCAACGTCCTGACTTTC
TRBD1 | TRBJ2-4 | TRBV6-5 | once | CASSYWTGTKNIQYF | TGTGCCAGCAGTTACTGGACAGGTACCAAAAACATTCAGTACTTC
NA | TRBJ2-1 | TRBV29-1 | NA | CSVEDRTISYNEQFF | TGCAGCGTTGAAGATCGAACGATCTCCTACAATGAGCAGTTCTTC
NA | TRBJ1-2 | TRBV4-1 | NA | CASSQDPGQANYGYTF | TGCGCCAGCAGCCAAGACCCAGGGCAAGCTAACTATGGCTACACCTTC
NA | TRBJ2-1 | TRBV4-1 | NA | CASSQLPGTDNEQFF | TGCGCCAGCAGCCAACTCCCCGGGACGGACAATGAGCAGTTCTTC
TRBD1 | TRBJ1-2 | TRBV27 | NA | CASKTGTGVDGYTF | TGTGCCAGCAAGACCGGGACAGGGGTTGACGGCTACACCTTC
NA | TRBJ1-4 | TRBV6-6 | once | CASSYSLVVTNEKLFF | TGTGCCAGCAGTTACTCCCTAGTTGTCACTAATGAAAAACTGTTTTTT
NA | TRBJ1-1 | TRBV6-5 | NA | CASKGRYTEAFF | TGTGCCAGCAAGGGTCGATACACTGAAGCTTTCTTT
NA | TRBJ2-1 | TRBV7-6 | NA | CASSLDLIGEQFF | TGTGCCAGCAGCTTAGATCTGATAGGTGAGCAGTTCTTC
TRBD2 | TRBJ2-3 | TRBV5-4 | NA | CASTAGLVSDTQYF | TGTGCCAGCACCGCGGGACTAGTTTCCGATACGCAGTATTTT
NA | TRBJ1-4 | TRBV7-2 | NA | CASSQRGRANEKLFF | TGTGCCAGCAGTCAGAGGGGTAGAGCTAATGAAAAACTGTTTTTT
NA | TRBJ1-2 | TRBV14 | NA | CASSQDKLLFLPEGGYTF | TGTGCCAGCAGCCAAGATAAATTGTTGTTTCTACCCGAGGGAGGCTACACCTTC
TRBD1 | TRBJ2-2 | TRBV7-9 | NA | CASGGQVSGELFF | TGTGCCAGCGGCGGACAGGTCTCCGGGGAGCTGTTTTTT
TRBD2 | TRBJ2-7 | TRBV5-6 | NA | CASSYPGLAASYEQYF | TGTGCCAGCAGCTATCCGGGACTAGCGGCCTCCTACGAGCAGTACTTC
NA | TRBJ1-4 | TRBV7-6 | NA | CASSFRGRFNEKLFF | TGTGCCAGCAGCTTCAGGGGCCGCTTTAATGAAAAACTGTTTTTT
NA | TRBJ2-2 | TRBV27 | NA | CASRGENTGELFF | TGTGCCAGCAGGGGGGAGAACACCGGGGAGCTGTTTTTT
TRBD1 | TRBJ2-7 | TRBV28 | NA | CASSLGQGAYEQYF | TGTGCCAGCAGTTTGGGACAGGGGGCTTACGAGCAGTACTTC
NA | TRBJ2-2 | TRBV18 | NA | CASSPDLTGELFF | TGTGCCAGCTCACCCGATCTCACCGGGGAGCTGTTTTTT